These 2 T cell receptor beta chains were sequenced from one sample in a study of blood T cell repertoires in COVID-19. Only in-frame clones appear in the TCRdb table, and some are missing; sequencing was by immunoSEQ multiplex PCR. The top ten clones hold about 20% of a sample with 200,000 to 250,000 clones, around 84% of them seen once. What was sequenced was peripheral blood. These receptors originate from a man aged 30 to 45 with active or convalescent COVID-19.

The V call is TRBV6-1, the J call TRBJ2-7; maybe TRBD2 (5 bases). This CDR3 comprises 16 residues. Trimming removed 1 base at V and 0 bases at J, with 13 bases between. Germline V gene lookup returns CDR1 MNHNS and CDR2 SASEGT. CDR3 amino acids: CASSEVGLPNSYEQYF. DNA for the CDR3: TGTGCCAGCAGTGAAGTCGGACTCCCGAACTCCTACGAGCAGTACTTC.

The chain is built from TRBV2 and TRBJ2-3; 10 bases agree with TRBD2. This CDR3 comprises 15 residues. The V and J ends lost 5 bases and 5 bases, in that order; junction bases with no gene match: 7. Germline CDR1 SNHLY, CDR2 FYNNEI. The CDR3 spells CASSYQRGGGDTQYF. Here the CDR3 DNA reads TGTGCCAGCAGTTACCAGCGGGGGGGAGGAGATACGCAGTATTTT.